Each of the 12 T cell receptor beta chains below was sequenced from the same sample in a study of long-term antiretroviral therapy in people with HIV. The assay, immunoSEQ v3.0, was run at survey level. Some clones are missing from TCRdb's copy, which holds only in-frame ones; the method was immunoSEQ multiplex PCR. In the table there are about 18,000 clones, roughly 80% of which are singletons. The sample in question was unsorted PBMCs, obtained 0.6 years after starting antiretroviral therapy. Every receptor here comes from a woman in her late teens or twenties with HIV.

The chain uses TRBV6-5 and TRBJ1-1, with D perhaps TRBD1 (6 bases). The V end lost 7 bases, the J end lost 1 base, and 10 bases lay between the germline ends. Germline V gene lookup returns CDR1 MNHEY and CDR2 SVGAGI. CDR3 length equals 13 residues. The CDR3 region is CASTRTANTEAFF. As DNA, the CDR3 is TGTGCCAGCACCAGGACAGCGAACACTGAAGCTTTCTTT.

As DNA, the CDR3 is TGTGCCAGCAGCGTCTTCTGGAACACTGAAGCTTTCTTT. Amino acids: CASSVFWNTEAFF. This rearrangement joins TRBV9 to TRBJ1-1; no definite D call. The V end lost 2 bases, the J end lost 1 base, and 6 bases lay between the germline ends. This CDR3 is built from 13 residues. Germline assignment: CDR1 SGDLS and CDR2 YYNGEE.

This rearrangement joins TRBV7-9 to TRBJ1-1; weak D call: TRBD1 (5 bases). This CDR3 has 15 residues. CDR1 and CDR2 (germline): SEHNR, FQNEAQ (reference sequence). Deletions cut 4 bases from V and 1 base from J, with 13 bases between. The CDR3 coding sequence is TGTGCCAGCAGCTCTTTTACAGACAGGAACACTGAAGCTTTCTTT. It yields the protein CASSSFTDRNTEAFF.

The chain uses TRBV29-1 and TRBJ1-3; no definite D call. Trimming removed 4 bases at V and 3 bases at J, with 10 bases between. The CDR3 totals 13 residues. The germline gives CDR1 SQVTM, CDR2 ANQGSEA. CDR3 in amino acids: CSVASGFGNTIYF. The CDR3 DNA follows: TGCAGCGTTGCTTCAGGCTTTGGAAACACCATATATTTT.

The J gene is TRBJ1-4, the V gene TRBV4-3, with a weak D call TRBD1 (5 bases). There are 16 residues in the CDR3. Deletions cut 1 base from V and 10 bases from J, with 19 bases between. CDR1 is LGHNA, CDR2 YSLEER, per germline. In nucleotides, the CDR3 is TGCGCCAGCAGCCAAGCGCCGGATAGGCGTGGGGGAAAACTGTTTTTT. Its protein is CASSQAPDRRGGKLFF.

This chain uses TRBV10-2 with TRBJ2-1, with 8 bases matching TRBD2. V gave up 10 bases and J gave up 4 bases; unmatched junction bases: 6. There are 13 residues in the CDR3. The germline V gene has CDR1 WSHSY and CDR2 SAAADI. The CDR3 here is CAIRTSQYNEQFF. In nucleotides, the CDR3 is TGCGCCATACGGACTAGCCAATACAATGAGCAGTTCTTC.

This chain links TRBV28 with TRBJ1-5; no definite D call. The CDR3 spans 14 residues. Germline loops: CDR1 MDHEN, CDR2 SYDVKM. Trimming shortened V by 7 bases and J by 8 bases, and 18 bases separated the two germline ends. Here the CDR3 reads CASKTSGLQKPQHF. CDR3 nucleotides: TGTGCCAGCAAAACTAGTGGGTTACAGAAGCCCCAGCATTTT.

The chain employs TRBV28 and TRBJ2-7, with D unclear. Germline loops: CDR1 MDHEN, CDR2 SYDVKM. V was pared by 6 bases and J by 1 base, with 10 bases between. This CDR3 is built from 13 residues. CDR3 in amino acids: CASSKLPSYEQYF. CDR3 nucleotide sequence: TGTGCCAGCAGCAAACTACCTTCCTACGAGCAGTACTTC.

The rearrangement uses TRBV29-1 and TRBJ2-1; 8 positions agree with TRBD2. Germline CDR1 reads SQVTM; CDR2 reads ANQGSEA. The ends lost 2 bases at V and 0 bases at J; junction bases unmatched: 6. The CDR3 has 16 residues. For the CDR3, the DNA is TGCAGCGTTGAATCGGGAGCGGGAGCCTCCTACAATGAGCAGTTCTTC. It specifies CSVESGAGASYNEQFF.

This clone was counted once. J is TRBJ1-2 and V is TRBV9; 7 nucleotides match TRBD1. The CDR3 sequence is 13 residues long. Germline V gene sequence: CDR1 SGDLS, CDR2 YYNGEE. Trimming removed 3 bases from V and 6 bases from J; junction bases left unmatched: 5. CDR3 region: CASSGRGEDGYTF. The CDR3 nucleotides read TGTGCCAGCAGCGGCAGGGGGGAGGATGGCTACACCTTC.

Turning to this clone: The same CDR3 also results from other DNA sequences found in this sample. CDR3 amino acids: CASSLGQNTGELFF. CDR3 DNA: TGCGCCAGCAGCTTGGGACAGAACACCGGGGAGCTGTTTTTT. This chain joins TRBV5-1 and TRBJ2-2; D not certain. The germline gives CDR1 SGHRS, CDR2 YFSETQ. The CDR3 length is 14 residues. Trimming took off 0 bases at V and 1 base at J, with 4 bases between the two ends.

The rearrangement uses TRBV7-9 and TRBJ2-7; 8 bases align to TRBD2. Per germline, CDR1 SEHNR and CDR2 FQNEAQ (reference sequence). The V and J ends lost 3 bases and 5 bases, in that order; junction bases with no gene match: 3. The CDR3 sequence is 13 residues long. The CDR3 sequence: CASSLTSDHEQYF. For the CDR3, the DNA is TGTGCCAGCAGCTTGACTAGCGACCACGAGCAGTACTTC.